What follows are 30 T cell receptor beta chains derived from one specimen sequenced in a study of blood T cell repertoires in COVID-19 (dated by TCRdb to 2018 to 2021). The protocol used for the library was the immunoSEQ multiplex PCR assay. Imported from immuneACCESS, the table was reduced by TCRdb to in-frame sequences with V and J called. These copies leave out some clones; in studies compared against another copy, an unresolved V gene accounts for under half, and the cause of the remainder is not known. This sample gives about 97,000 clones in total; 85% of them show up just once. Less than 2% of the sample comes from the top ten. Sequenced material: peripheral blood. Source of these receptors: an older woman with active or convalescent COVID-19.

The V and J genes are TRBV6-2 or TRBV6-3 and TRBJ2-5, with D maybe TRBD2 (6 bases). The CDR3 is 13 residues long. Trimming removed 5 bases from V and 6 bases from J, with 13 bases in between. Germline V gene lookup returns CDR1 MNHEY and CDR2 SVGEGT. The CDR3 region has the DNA TGTGCCAGCAGTCGGGAGTTTGGGAAGACCCAGTACTTC. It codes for CASSREFGKTQYF.

The CDR3 sequence is CASSLGRGALGNTIYF. The CDR3 nucleotides are TGTGCCAGCAGCTTAGGGCGGGGCGCATTAGGAAACACCATATATTTT. The rearrangement joins TRBV7-2 to TRBJ1-3; tentatively, D is TRBD1 (5 bases). V was pared by 1 base and J by 4 bases, with 14 bases between. CDR3 length: 16 amino acids. Germline values: CDR1 SGHTA, CDR2 FQGNSA.

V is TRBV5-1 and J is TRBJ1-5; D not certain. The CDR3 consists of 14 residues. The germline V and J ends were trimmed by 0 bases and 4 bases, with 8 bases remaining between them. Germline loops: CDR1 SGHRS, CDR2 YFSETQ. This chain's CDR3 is CASSLGAGNQPQHF. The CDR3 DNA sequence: TGCGCCAGCAGCTTGGGGGCGGGAAATCAGCCCCAGCATTTT.

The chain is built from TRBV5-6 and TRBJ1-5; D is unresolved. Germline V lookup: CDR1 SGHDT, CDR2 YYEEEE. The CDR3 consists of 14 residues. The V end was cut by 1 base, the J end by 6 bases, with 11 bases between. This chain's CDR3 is CASSLCVVSQPQHF. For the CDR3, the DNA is TGTGCCAGCAGCTTGTGCGTGGTTTCTCAGCCCCAGCATTTT. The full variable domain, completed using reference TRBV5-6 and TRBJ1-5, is DAGVTQSPTHLIKTRGQQVTLRCSPKSGHDTVSWYQQALGQGPQFIFQYYEEEERQRGNFPDRFSGHQFPNYSSELNVNALLLGDSALYLCASSLCVVSQPQHFGDGTRLSIL.

The CDR3: CASSLGLGTGAYEQYF. The CDR3 region has the DNA TGTGCCAGCAGCTTAGGATTGGGGACAGGGGCTTACGAGCAGTACTTC. J is TRBJ2-7 and V is TRBV7-8; 10 bases map to TRBD1. V trimming: 1 base; J trimming: 4 bases; junction bases outside the gene matches: 7. CDR3 length equals 16 residues. Germline V lookup: CDR1 SGHVS, CDR2 FQNEAQ.

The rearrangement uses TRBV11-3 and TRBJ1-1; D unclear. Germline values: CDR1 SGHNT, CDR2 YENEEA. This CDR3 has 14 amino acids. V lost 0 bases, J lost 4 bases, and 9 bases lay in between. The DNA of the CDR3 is TGTGCCAGCAGCTTAGATCGGTACTCCACTGAAGCTTTCTTT. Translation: CASSLDRYSTEAFF.

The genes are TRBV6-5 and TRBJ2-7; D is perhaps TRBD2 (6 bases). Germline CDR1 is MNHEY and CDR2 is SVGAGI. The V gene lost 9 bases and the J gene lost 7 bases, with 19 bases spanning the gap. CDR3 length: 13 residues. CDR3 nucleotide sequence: TGTGCCAGTCCAGGCAGGGAGGATAAGGAGCAGTACTTC. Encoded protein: CASPGREDKEQYF.

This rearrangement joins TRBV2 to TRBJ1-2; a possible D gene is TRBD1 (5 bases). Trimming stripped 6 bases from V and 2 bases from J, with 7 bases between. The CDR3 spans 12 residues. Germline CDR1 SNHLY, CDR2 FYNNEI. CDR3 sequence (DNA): TGTGCCAGCAGCAGGGTGAACTATGGCTACACCTTC. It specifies CASSRVNYGYTF.

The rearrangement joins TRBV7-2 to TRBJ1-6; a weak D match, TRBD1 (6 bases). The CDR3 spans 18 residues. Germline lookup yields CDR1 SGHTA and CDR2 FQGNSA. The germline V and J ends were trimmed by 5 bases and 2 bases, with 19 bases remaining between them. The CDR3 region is CASSPSGHFSTYNSPLHF. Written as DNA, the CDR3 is TGTGCCAGCAGCCCCTCGGGACATTTTTCAACCTATAATTCACCCCTCCACTTT. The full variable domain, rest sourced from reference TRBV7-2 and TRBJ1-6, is GAGVSQSPSNKVTEKGKDVELRCDPISGHTALYWYRQSLGQGLEFLIYFQGNSAPDKSGLPSDRFSAERTGGSVSTLTIQRTQQEDSAVYLCASSPSGHFSTYNSPLHFGNGTRLTVT.

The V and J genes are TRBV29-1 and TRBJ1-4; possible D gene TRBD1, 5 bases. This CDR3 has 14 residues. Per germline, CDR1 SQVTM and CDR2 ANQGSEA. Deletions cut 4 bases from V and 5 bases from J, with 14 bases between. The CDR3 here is CSVVDNNLNEKLFF. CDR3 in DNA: TGCAGCGTTGTGGACAACAATTTGAATGAAAAACTGTTTTTT.

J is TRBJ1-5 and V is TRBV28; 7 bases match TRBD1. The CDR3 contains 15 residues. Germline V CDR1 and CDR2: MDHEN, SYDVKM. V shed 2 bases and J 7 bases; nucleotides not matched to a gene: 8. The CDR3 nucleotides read TGTGCCAGCAGTTTAGGCGACAGGGAGTACCAGCCCCAGCATTTT. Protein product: CASSLGDREYQPQHF.

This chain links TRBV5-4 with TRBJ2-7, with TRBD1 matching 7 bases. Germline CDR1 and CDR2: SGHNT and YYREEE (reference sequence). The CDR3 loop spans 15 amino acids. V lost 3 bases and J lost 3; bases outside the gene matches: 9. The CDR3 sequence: CASSSSDRLIYEQYF. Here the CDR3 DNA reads TGTGCCAGCAGCTCCTCGGACAGGTTAATCTACGAGCAGTACTTC.

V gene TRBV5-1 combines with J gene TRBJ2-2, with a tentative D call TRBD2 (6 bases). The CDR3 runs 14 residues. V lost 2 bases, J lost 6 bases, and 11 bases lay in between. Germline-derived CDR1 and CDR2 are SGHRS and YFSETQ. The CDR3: CASSFGGPAGELFF. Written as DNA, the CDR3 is TGCGCCAGCAGCTTCGGGGGTCCGGCCGGGGAGCTGTTTTTT.

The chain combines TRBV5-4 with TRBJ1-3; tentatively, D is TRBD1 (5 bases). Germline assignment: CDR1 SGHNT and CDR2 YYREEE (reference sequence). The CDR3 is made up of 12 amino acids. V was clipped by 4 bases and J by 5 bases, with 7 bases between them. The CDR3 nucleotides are TGTGCCAGCAGCGCGGACAGAAACACCATATATTTT. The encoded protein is CASSADRNTIYF.

The CDR3 loop is CASSLQREGPTNEQFF. The CDR3 region has the DNA TGTGCCAGCTCACTCCAGCGGGAGGGCCCAACCAATGAGCAGTTCTTC. The chain carries TRBV18 and TRBJ2-1; 10 positions match TRBD2. This CDR3 has 16 amino acids. From germline, CDR1 is KGHSH and CDR2 LQKENI. The V gene end was trimmed by 4 bases and the J gene end by 6 bases; junction bases not matched to a gene: 9. The full variable domain, completed using reference TRBV18 and TRBJ2-1, is NAGVMQNPRHLVRRRGQEARLRCSPMKGHSHVYWYRQLPEEGLKFMVYLQKENIIDESGMPKERFSAEFPKEGPSILRIQQVVRGDSAAYFCASSLQREGPTNEQFFGPGTRLTVL.

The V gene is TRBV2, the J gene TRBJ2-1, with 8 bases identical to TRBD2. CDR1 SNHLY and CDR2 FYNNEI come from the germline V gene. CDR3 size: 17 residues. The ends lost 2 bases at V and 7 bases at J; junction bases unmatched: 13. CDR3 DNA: TGTGCCAGCAGTGAAACCCCTCGGGCGGGGGGCATGAATGAGCAGTTCTTC. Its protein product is CASSETPRAGGMNEQFF.

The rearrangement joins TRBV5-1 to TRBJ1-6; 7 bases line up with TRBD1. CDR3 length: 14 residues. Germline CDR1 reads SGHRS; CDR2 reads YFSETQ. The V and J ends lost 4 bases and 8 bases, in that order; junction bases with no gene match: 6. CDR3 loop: CASSIRTGDSPLHF. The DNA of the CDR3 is TGCGCCAGCAGCATAAGGACAGGCGATTCACCCCTCCACTTT.

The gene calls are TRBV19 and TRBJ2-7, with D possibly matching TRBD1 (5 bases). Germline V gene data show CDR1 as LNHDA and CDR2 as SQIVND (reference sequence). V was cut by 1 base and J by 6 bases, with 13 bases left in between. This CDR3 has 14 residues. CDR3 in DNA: TGTGCCAGTAGTATAGGACAGTTTAACACCGAGCAGTACTTC. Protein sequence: CASSIGQFNTEQYF.

The CDR3 region has the DNA TGTGCCAGCAGCCAAGGGCTAGCGGGATACTACAATGAGCAGTTCTTC. Translated, it gives CASSQGLAGYYNEQFF. The chain combines TRBV3-1 (or the pseudogene TRBV3-2) with TRBJ2-1; 9 positions agree with TRBD2. From germline, CDR1 is LGHDT and CDR2 YNNKEL (reference sequence). CDR3 length: 16 residues. The J segment lost 3 bases and the V segment lost 1 base, leaving 4 bases of the junction unmatched.

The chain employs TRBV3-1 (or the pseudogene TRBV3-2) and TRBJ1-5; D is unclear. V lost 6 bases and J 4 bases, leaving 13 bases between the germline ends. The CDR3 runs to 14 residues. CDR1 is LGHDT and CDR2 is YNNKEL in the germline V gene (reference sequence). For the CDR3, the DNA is TGTGCCAGCAGTTCTTTTGACTCGAATCAGCCCCAGCATTTT. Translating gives CASSSFDSNQPQHF.

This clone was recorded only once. CDR3 protein: CSVHLRNEQFF. In DNA form, the CDR3 reads TGCAGTGTCCACTTACGCAATGAGCAGTTCTTC. The chain carries TRBV20-1 and TRBJ2-1; D not resolved. Trimming took off 7 bases at V and 6 bases at J, with 10 bases between the two ends. This CDR3 has 11 amino acids. Germline V gene data show CDR1 as DFQATT and CDR2 as SNEGSKA (reference sequence).

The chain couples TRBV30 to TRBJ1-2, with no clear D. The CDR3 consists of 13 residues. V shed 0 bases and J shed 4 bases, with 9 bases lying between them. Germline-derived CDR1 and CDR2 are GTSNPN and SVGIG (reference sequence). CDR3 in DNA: TGTGCCTGGAGTGTGGTAGGGAGCTATGGCTACACCTTC. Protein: CAWSVVGSYGYTF.

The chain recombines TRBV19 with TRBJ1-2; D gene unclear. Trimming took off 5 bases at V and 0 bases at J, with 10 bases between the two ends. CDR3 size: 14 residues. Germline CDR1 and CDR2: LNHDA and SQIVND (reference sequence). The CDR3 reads CASSYRGSNYGYTF. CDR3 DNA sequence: TGTGCCAGTAGTTACCGTGGCTCTAACTATGGCTACACCTTC.

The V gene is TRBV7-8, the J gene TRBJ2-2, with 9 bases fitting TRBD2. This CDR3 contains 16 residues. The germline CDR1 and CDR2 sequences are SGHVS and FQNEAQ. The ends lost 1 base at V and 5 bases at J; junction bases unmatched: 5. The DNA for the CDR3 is TGTGCCAGCAGCTTAGAAAGCGGGAGGAGGACCGGGGAGCTGTTTTTT. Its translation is CASSLESGRRTGELFF.

This CDR3 is CASSKPHQGGTQYF. The DNA for the CDR3 is TGTGCCAGCAGCAAGCCCCACCAAGGGGGGACCCAGTACTTC. The chain recombines TRBV21-1 with TRBJ2-5; the DNA was not compared with TRBD1, the D call given in the table. TRBV21-1 is tagged as a pseudogene. The CDR3 is 14 residues long.

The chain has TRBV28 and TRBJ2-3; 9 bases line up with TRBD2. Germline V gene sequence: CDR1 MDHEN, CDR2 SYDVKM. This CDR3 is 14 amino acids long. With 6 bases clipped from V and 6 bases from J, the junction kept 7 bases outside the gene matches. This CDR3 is CASSYSGGRDTQYF. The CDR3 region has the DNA TGTGCCAGCAGCTACAGCGGGGGGCGGGATACGCAGTATTTT. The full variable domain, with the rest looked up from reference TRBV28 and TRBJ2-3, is DVKVTQSSRYLVKRTGEKVFLECVQDMDHENMFWYRQDPGLGLRLIYFSYDVKMKEKGDIPEGYSVSREKKERFSLILESASTNQTSMYLCASSYSGGRDTQYFGPGTRLTVL.

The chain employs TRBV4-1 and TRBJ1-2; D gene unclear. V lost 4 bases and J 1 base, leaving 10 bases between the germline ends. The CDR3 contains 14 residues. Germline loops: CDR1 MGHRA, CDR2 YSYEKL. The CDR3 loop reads CASSPGLNNYGYTF. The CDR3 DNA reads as TGCGCCAGCAGCCCCGGACTGAATAACTATGGCTACACCTTC.

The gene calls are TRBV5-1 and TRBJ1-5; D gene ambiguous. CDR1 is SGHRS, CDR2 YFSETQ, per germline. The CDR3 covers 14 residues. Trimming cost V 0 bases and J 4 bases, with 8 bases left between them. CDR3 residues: CASSLGHGNQPQHF. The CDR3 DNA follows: TGCGCCAGCAGCTTGGGACATGGAAATCAGCCCCAGCATTTT.

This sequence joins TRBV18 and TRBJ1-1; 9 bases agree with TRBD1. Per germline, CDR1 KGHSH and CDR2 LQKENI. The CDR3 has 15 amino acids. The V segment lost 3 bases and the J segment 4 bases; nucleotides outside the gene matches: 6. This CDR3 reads CASSPGQGSSTEAFF. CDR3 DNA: TGTGCCAGCTCACCTGGACAGGGGAGTTCCACTGAAGCTTTCTTT.

The CDR3 protein is CASSRTSGTDTQYF. The CDR3 bases are TGTGCCAGCAGCAGGACTAGCGGCACAGATACGCAGTATTTT. The rearrangement joins TRBV7-9 to TRBJ2-3, with 9 bases that match TRBD2. The CDR3 totals 14 residues. Unmatched junction bases numbered 1, after V lost 5 bases and J lost 1 base. Germline CDR1 and CDR2: SEHNR and FQNEAQ (reference sequence).